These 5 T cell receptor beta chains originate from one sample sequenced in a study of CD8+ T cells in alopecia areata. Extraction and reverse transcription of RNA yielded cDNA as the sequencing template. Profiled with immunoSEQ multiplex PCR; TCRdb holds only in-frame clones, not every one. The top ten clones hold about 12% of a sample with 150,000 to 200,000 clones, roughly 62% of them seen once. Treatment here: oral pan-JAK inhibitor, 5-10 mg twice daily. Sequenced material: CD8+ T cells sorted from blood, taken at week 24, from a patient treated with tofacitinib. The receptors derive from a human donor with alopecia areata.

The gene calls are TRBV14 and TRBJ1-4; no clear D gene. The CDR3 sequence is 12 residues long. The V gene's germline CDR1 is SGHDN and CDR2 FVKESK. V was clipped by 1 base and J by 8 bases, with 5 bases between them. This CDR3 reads CASSQVGEKLFF. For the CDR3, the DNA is TGTGCCAGCAGCCAAGTTGGGGAAAAACTGTTTTTT.

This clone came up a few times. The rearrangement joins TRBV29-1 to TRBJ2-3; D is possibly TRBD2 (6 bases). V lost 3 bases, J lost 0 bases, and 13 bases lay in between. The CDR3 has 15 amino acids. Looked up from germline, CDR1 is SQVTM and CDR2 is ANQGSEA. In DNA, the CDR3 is TGCAGCGTTGATGTCTCAGGGAGGAGCACAGATACGCAGTATTTT. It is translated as CSVDVSGRSTDTQYF.

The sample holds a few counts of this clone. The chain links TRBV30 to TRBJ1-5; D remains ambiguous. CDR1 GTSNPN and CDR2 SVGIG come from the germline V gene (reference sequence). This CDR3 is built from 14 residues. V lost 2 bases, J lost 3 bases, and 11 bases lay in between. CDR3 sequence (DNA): TGTGCCTGGAGTCATCCGGGAGTCAATCAGCCCCAGCATTTT. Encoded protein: CAWSHPGVNQPQHF.

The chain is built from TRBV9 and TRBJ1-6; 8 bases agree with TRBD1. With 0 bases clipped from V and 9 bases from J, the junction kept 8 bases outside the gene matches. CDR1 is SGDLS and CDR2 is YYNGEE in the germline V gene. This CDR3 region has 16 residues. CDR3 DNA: TGTGCCAGCAGCGTAGAAGGAGGCAGGGGGCTTTCACCCCTCCACTTT. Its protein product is CASSVEGGRGLSPLHF.

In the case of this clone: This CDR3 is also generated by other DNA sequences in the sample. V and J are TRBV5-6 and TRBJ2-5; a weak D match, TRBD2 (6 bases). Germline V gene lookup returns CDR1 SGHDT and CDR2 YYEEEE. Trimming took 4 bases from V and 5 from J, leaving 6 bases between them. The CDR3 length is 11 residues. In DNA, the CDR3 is TGTGCCAGCAGCCGGGGGGAGACCCAGTACTTC. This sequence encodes CASSRGETQYF.